One sample yielded the 31 T cell receptor beta chains listed below, sequenced in a study of regulatory T cells in long-lasting Graves disease. With iRepertoire HTBI primers and Arm-PCR of CDR3 regions, TCR beta libraries were built. One entry per CDR3 protein results from TCRdb running MiXCR on the multiplex PCR reads. Of hundreds of thousands of distinct CDR3 sequences detected, 16% appear once; the ten largest clones hold approximately 20%. The sample's time point: newly diagnosed GD, antithyroid drugs for less than 3 months. After RNA was extracted from PBMCs, the TCR library was made from it. This sample was shared with a second study, whose subject was T cells in Graves' hyperthyroidism and ophthalmopathy.

The sequences come from peripheral blood mononuclear cells (PBMCs), collected at new diagnosis, from a patient treated with antithyroid drugs. All receptors derive from a woman in her 30s with Graves disease.

The rearrangement links TRBV28 to TRBJ2-1; 7 positions match TRBD2. J gave up 6 bases and V 6 bases, and 17 bases lay outside the gene matches. Germline loops: CDR1 MDHEN, CDR2 SYDVKM. There are 17 residues in the CDR3. Here the CDR3 reads CASSLAYGPAGFNEQFF. The CDR3 DNA reads TGTGCCAGCAGCCTAGCCTATGGACCAGCGGGATTCAATGAGCAGTTCTTC.

This clonotype was counted many times. The chain recombines TRBV27 with TRBJ1-1; D is unclear. CDR1 and CDR2 (germline): MNHEY, SMNVEV (reference sequence). This CDR3 contains 14 residues. V was cut by 10 bases and J by 0 bases, with 15 bases left in between. CDR3 region: CATSSGRLNTEAFF. As DNA, the CDR3 is TGTGCCACCTCCTCAGGCAGACTGAACACTGAAGCTTTCTTT.

This clonotype was picked up many times. This chain links TRBV27 with TRBJ1-1; D is unclear. Trimming removed 2 bases from V and 4 bases from J, with 8 bases in between. Germline V gives CDR1 MNHEY, CDR2 SMNVEV (reference sequence). The CDR3 totals 13 residues. CDR3: CASSLRPTTEAFF. For the CDR3, the DNA is TGTGCCAGCAGTTTACGTCCAACCACTGAAGCTTTCTTT.

This clonotype was picked up many times. This chain uses TRBV20-1 with TRBJ2-1; 11 bases match TRBD2. Germline V gene data show CDR1 as DFQATT and CDR2 as SNEGSKA (reference sequence). The CDR3 covers 17 residues. V dropped 2 bases and J dropped 4; count of bases not matched to a gene: 10. The CDR3 sequence: CSARRLAGGRGYNEQFF. CDR3 in DNA: TGCAGTGCTAGACGCCTAGCGGGAGGACGGGGTTACAATGAGCAGTTCTTC.

At least ten counts were recorded for this clonotype. The chain uses TRBV28 and TRBJ1-5; no firm D call. CDR1 and CDR2 (germline): MDHEN, SYDVKM. The CDR3 has 11 amino acids. Trimming stripped 6 bases from V and 6 bases from J, with 6 bases between. Here the CDR3 reads CASRRLQPQHF. CDR3 DNA sequence: TGTGCCAGCAGAAGGCTTCAGCCCCAGCATTTT.

This clonotype was recorded at least ten times. The chain links TRBV7-2 to TRBJ1-2; D unclear. Germline CDR1 is SGHTA and CDR2 is FQGNSA. V gave up 0 bases and J gave up 6 bases, with 14 bases separating them. The CDR3 loop spans 15 amino acids. The CDR3 DNA reads TGTGCCAGCAGCTTAGCGAGTCTCCTTGGGAATGGCTACACCTTC. It yields the protein CASSLASLLGNGYTF.

This clonotype was detected many times. The CDR3 loop is CASTETEADTQYF. For the CDR3, the DNA is TGTGCCAGCACGGAGACAGAGGCAGATACGCAGTATTTT. The genes are TRBV6-2 or TRBV6-3 and TRBJ2-3; maybe TRBD1 (5 bases). CDR1 and CDR2 from the germline V gene are MNHEY and SVGEGT. The germline V and J ends were trimmed by 7 bases and 4 bases, with 12 bases remaining between them. CDR3 length: 13 amino acids.

This clonotype was counted only a few times. V usage is TRBV7-2 and J usage is TRBJ2-1; D is possibly TRBD2 (6 bases). CDR3 length: 16 residues. V was cut by 2 bases and J by 2 bases, with 13 bases left in between. Germline V gives CDR1 SGHTA, CDR2 FQGNSA. CDR3 nucleotide sequence: TGTGCCAGCAGCTTATCTGGCGGGATTACCTACAATGAGCAGTTCTTC. Protein product: CASSLSGGITYNEQFF.

The chain recombines TRBV4-1 with TRBJ2-7; 8 nucleotides line up with TRBD2. V was clipped by 4 bases and J by 3 bases; unmatched bases: 5. The V gene's germline CDR1 is MGHRA and CDR2 YSYEKL. This CDR3 has 14 residues. The CDR3 coding sequence is TGCGCCAGCAGCCCGGGACTAGGTGGCTACGAGCAGTACTTC. Translation gives CASSPGLGGYEQYF.

This clonotype was picked up many times. This chain connects TRBV19 to TRBJ1-1, with D maybe TRBD1 (5 bases). Trimming shortened V by 4 bases and J by 1 base, and 13 bases separated the two germline ends. The CDR3 spans 15 residues. Germline CDR1 and CDR2: LNHDA and SQIVND (reference sequence). In DNA, the CDR3 is TGTGCCAGTAGTACAGGGAGGTGGGGGAACACTGAAGCTTTCTTT. Its protein is CASSTGRWGNTEAFF.

About this clonotype: The junction departs from germline at one end; a sequencing error may be responsible. This chain uses TRBV3-1 with TRBJ2-5, with a possible D match to TRBD1 (6 bases). The germline V gene has CDR1 LGHDT and CDR2 YNNKEL (reference sequence). The CDR3 spans 13 residues. CDR3 residues: CAGSQWGQYAQYF. CDR3 nucleotides: TGTGCCGGCAGCCAGTGGGGGCAGTATGCCCAGTACTTC.

This clonotype was seen many times. The chain carries TRBV28 and TRBJ1-4, with D perhaps TRBD1 (6 bases). Trimming pared 7 bases from V and 10 bases from J, leaving 16 bases between. This CDR3 has 13 amino acids. Germline V CDR1 and CDR2: MDHEN, SYDVKM. As DNA, the CDR3 is TGTGCCAGCATGGACCGGGACAACGTAAAACTGTTTTTT. Residues: CASMDRDNVKLFF.

Here the CDR3 DNA reads TGCAGTGCGCTGGGGCCTTTCGACAGTCGGGGTAAAGCTTTCTTT. Its protein is CSALGPFDSRGKAFF. This chain connects TRBV20-1 to TRBJ1-1, with a weak D call TRBD1 (5 bases). This CDR3 spans 15 amino acids. CDR1 is DFQATT and CDR2 is SNEGSKA in the germline V gene (reference sequence). The V gene lost 6 bases and the J gene lost 9 bases, with 26 bases spanning the gap.

This clonotype has only a few counts. The genes are TRBV19 and TRBJ1-1; D ambiguous. Per the germline V gene, CDR1 is LNHDA and CDR2 is SQIVND (reference sequence). Trimming removed 6 bases at V and 7 bases at J, with 15 bases between. The CDR3 sequence is 13 residues long. The DNA for the CDR3 is TGTGCCAGTAGCCTAGACACGTCCCGTGAAGCTTTCTTT. Protein: CASSLDTSREAFF.

At least ten counts were recorded for this clonotype. The chain couples TRBV11-2 to TRBJ2-3, with TRBD2 matching 9 bases. The CDR3 is 14 amino acids. The ends lost 8 bases at V and 4 bases at J; junction bases unmatched: 7. Germline V gene lookup returns CDR1 SGHAT and CDR2 FQNNGV. The DNA for the CDR3 is TGTGCCAGCGGTCGAGCGGGAGGCCCAGATACGCAGTATTTT. The encoded protein is CASGRAGGPDTQYF.

There are many counts of this clonotype. V and J are TRBV24-1 and TRBJ1-1; 7 positions match TRBD1. V shed 7 bases and J 2 bases; nucleotides not matched to a gene: 9. Germline loops: CDR1 KGHDR, CDR2 SFDVKD. CDR3 size: 15 residues. The DNA of the CDR3 is TGTGCCACCAGCGCTACAGGGGCGGGAAACACTGAAGCTTTCTTT. As protein: CATSATGAGNTEAFF.

The CDR3 DNA reads TGTGCCAGCAGGGATCCGGGACAGGGGTATCAGCCCCAGCATTTT. Its translation is CASRDPGQGYQPQHF. The chain has TRBV12-3 or TRBV12-4 and TRBJ1-5, with TRBD1 matching over 10 bases. The CDR3 has 15 residues. With 6 bases clipped from V and 5 bases from J, the junction kept 7 bases outside the gene matches.

There are many counts of this clonotype. The gene calls are TRBV7-6 and TRBJ2-5; TRBD1 aligns across 10 bases. V was clipped by 4 bases and J by 5 bases; unmatched bases: 10. Germline values: CDR1 SGHVS, CDR2 FNYEAQ. The CDR3 sequence is 16 residues long. CDR3 amino acids: CASSSGQGVVGETQYF. The CDR3 DNA reads TGTGCCAGCAGCTCCGGACAGGGGGTAGTTGGGGAGACCCAGTACTTC.

This clonotype showed up many times. The rearrangement joins TRBV10-3 to TRBJ1-1; 10 bases line up with TRBD1. Germline assignment: CDR1 ENHRY and CDR2 SYGVKD. V shed 5 bases, J shed 3 bases, and the junction held 6 bases outside the gene matches. The CDR3 is 15 residues long. CDR3 residues: CAISNLDRGYTEAFF. CDR3 DNA sequence: TGTGCCATCAGTAATCTGGACAGGGGGTACACTGAAGCTTTCTTT.

This clonotype was counted only a few times. The chain combines TRBV7-9 with TRBJ2-2; D perhaps matches TRBD1 (5 bases). With 2 bases removed from V and 6 bases from J, the gap between germline ends came to 10 bases. This CDR3 has 14 residues. Germline values: CDR1 SEHNR, CDR2 FQNEAQ (reference sequence). The DNA for the CDR3 is TGTGCCAGCAGCTTATCAGGGCTCGCCGGGGAGCTGTTTTTT. Its protein product is CASSLSGLAGELFF.

This clonotype was detected ten times or more. The CDR3 DNA sequence: TGTGCCAGCAGTAAGGGGCAGGGTCCCGGGGAGCTGTTTTTT. Protein product: CASSKGQGPGELFF. The rearrangement joins TRBV2 to TRBJ2-2; D might be TRBD1 (5 bases). Trimming took off 5 bases at V and 6 bases at J, with 13 bases between the two ends. Germline loops: CDR1 SNHLY, CDR2 FYNNEI. The CDR3 runs 14 residues.

This clonotype was observed at least ten times. The rearrangement uses TRBV7-2 and TRBJ2-1; TRBD2 aligns across 13 bases. The germline V gene has CDR1 SGHTA and CDR2 FQGNSA. With 1 base clipped from V and 7 bases from J, the junction kept 1 base outside the gene matches. The CDR3 totals 15 residues. The CDR3 nucleotides are TGTGCCAGCAGCTTAGTGGGACTAGCGGGAAATGAGCAGTTCTTC. This codes for CASSLVGLAGNEQFF.

This clonotype was recorded at least ten times. CDR3 in amino acids: CASSLDRTMTYEQYF. The CDR3 coding sequence is TGTGCCAGCAGTTTAGATAGGACTATGACCTACGAGCAGTACTTC. The rearrangement links TRBV12-3 or TRBV12-4 to TRBJ2-7, with D possibly matching TRBD2 (6 bases). CDR3 length equals 15 residues. V was pared by 1 base and J by 2 bases, with 12 bases between.

The J gene is TRBJ1-1, the V gene TRBV30; D possibly corresponds to TRBD1 (5 bases). The CDR3 is 15 amino acids. V lost 0 bases, J lost 8 bases, and 19 bases lay in between. Per germline, CDR1 GTSNPN and CDR2 SVGIG (reference sequence). CDR3 sequence (DNA): TGTGCCTGGAGTGTACGGGGAAGGGGAGGAAAAGAAGCTTTCTTT. Encoded protein: CAWSVRGRGGKEAFF.

A few counts support this clonotype. The chain has TRBV20-1 and TRBJ2-4; 12 bases agree with TRBD2. The CDR3 has 15 residues. V trimming: 5 bases; J trimming: 6 bases; junction bases outside the gene matches: 8. The V gene's germline CDR1 is DFQATT and CDR2 SNEGSKA (reference sequence). The CDR3 is CSAPSSGRGINIQYF. The CDR3 DNA reads TGCAGTGCTCCGTCTAGCGGGAGGGGAATAAACATTCAGTACTTC.

Only a few counts were recorded for this clonotype. J is TRBJ1-4 and V is TRBV15; no definite D call. Trimming removed 0 bases from V and 7 bases from J, with 15 bases in between. The CDR3 loop spans 16 amino acids. In germline, CDR1 is LNHNV, CDR2 YYDKDF (reference sequence). For the CDR3, the DNA is TGTGCCACCAGCAGAGATCAAATGGATGGAAGTGAAAAACTGTTTTTT. It translates to CATSRDQMDGSEKLFF. The entire variable domain, with the rest obtained from reference TRBV15 and TRBJ1-4, is as follows: DAMVIQNPRYQVTQFGKPVTLSCSQTLNHNVMYWYQQKSSQAPKLLFHYYDKDFNNEADTPDNFQSRRPNTSFCFLDIRSPGLGDTAMYLCATSRDQMDGSEKLFFGSGTQLSVL.

The rearrangement uses TRBV5-1 and TRBJ2-7; 11 nucleotides match TRBD2. The CDR3 totals 17 residues. Per germline, CDR1 SGHRS and CDR2 YFSETQ. Unmatched junction bases numbered 8, after V lost 0 bases and J lost 3 bases. CDR3 amino acids: CASSLGPGLAANYEQYF. Here the CDR3 DNA reads TGCGCCAGCAGCTTGGGGCCGGGACTAGCGGCTAACTACGAGCAGTACTTC.

The sample holds many counts of this clonotype. V usage is TRBV12-3 or TRBV12-4 and J usage is TRBJ1-1, with D uncertain. Trimming stripped 3 bases from V and 0 bases from J, with 11 bases between. The CDR3 consists of 15 residues. The CDR3 sequence: CASSFFGRLNTEAFF. CDR3 coding DNA: TGTGCCAGCAGTTTTTTCGGTCGCCTGAACACTGAAGCTTTCTTT.

This chain links TRBV7-2 with TRBJ1-1; a weak D match, TRBD1 (6 bases). Looked up from germline, CDR1 is SGHTA and CDR2 is FQGNSA. The ends were cut back, 1 base at V and 5 bases at J, with 11 bases in the middle. The CDR3 has 14 amino acids. Here the CDR3 reads CASSLDRVLTEAFF. The CDR3, as DNA: TGTGCCAGCAGCTTAGACAGGGTTTTGACTGAAGCTTTCTTT.

This clonotype was found many times. The CDR3, as DNA: TGTGCCAGCAGTTACGGGTCGACGGAGCTGTTTTTT. Amino acids: CASSYGSTELFF. The chain uses TRBV6-2 or TRBV6-3 and TRBJ2-2, with D unresolved. The germline V and J ends were trimmed by 2 bases and 10 bases, with 8 bases remaining between them. This CDR3 comprises 12 residues. CDR1 is MNHEY, CDR2 SVGEGT, per germline.

The sample holds many counts of this clonotype. The chain is built from TRBV28 and TRBJ2-1, with 8 bases identical to TRBD1. Losses at the gene ends were 4 bases for V and 9 bases for J; bases not matched to a gene: 8. Per the germline V gene, CDR1 is MDHEN and CDR2 is SYDVKM. The CDR3 is 14 amino acids. This chain's CDR3 is CASSSGQVEGEQFF. DNA of the CDR3: TGTGCCAGCAGTTCGGGACAGGTGGAGGGTGAGCAGTTCTTC.